This T cell receptor (beta chain) was identified in a study of shared clonotypes between healthy human individuals. On the study more broadly: Plates per donor: three CD4 naive, three CD4 memory, two CD8 naive, one CD8 memory.

This CDR3 has 14 residues. Deletions cut 4 bases from V and 5 bases from J, with 14 bases between. Germline CDR1 is SGHTA and CDR2 is FQGTGA. Clones were sequenced by immunoSEQ multiplex PCR, and TCRdb holds only the in-frame ones, with some missing. This table holds 1,100,000 or so clones, 75% to 85% found once. The chain links TRBV7-3 to TRBJ1-2; D unclear. The sequence was obtained from a man younger than 30 in good health. Some clones in this sample may be carry-over from other donors' samples. The sequenced sample consisted of memory CD4+ T cells from PBMCs. Stated subset: CD45RA-negative fraction. The CDR3 protein is CASSSGVLSYGYTF. As DNA, the CDR3 is TGTGCCAGCAGCTCCGGGGTTTTAAGTTATGGCTACACCTTC.